These T cell receptor beta chains were read from a single sample in a study of blood T cell repertoires in COVID-19. This table comes from immunoSEQ multiplex PCR, and its TCRdb copy is limited to in-frame clones, with some not included. The top ten hold 18% of the sample, which has tens of thousands of clones, around nine tenths seen once. Sample: peripheral blood. These receptors originate from an elderly woman with acute or convalescent COVID-19. Each CDR3 is given with its conserved first and last residue. D genes are given only for firm matches. The size of a clone is reported for some rows only, either as once, few or many, or as a class for expanded clones.

v_call	cdr3_length	d_call	j_call	clone_size	cdr3_nt	cdr3_aa
TRBV25-1	16	TRBD1	TRBJ2-5	.	TGTGCCAGCAGTGACCCGGGACAGGGATATCAAGAGACCCAGTACTTC	CASSDPGQGYQETQYF
TRBV27	15	TRBD2	TRBJ2-1	.	TGTGCCAGCAGTCCCGCTAGCGGGGGGGCGAATGAGCAGTTCTTC	CASSPASGGANEQFF
TRBV6-1	14	TRBD1	TRBJ1-6	.	TGTGCCAGCAGTGAAATTACAGGGGATTCACCCCTCCACTTT	CASSEITGDSPLHF
TRBV6-2/TRBV6-3	15	.	TRBJ1-1	.	TGTGCCAGCAGTTACTCTCAGGGAATGAACACTGAAGCTTTCTTT	CASSYSQGMNTEAFF
TRBV5-1	16	.	TRBJ1-6	.	TGCGCCAGCAGCTTGGTCGGCAGGGCCAGGGATTCACCCCTCCACTTT	CASSLVGRARDSPLHF
TRBV4-1	16	.	TRBJ2-7	.	TGCGCCAGCAGCCAAGATCCCGGGGGGCCGGTCTACGAGCAGTACTTC	CASSQDPGGPVYEQYF
TRBV7-3	15	TRBD2	TRBJ2-2	.	TGTGCCAGCAGCCGGGGGGATGCAGGGACCGGGGAGCTGTTTTTT	CASSRGDAGTGELFF
TRBV11-2	15	.	TRBJ1-1	few	TGTGCCAGCAGCTCCTTAGACAGGAGGAACACTGAAGCTTTCTTT	CASSSLDRRNTEAFF
TRBV7-9	16	TRBD2	TRBJ2-1	.	TGTGCCAGCAGCTTAGTTAGCGGGGGGGCCCGGAATGAGCAGTTCTTC	CASSLVSGGARNEQFF
TRBV5-1	15	.	TRBJ1-2	.	TGCGCCAGCAGCCCATCCCCGGGGGGCCACTATGGCTACACCTTC	CASSPSPGGHYGYTF
TRBV10-3	15	TRBD1	TRBJ1-1	.	TGTGCCATCAGTGAGCCCCGGACAGGGAACACTGAAGCTTTCTTT	CAISEPRTGNTEAFF
TRBV19	14	TRBD1	TRBJ1-2	.	TGTGCCAGTAGTGGGGACAGGGGGCATCATGGCTACACCTTC	CASSGDRGHHGYTF
TRBV5-1	15	TRBD2	TRBJ2-5	.	TGCGCCAGCAGCCCGGGACTAGCGGGGAAAGAGACCCAGTACTTC	CASSPGLAGKETQYF
TRBV27	15	TRBD2	TRBJ2-1	.	TGTGCCAGCAGTTTAAGACTAGCGGGGTACAATGAGCAGTTCTTC	CASSLRLAGYNEQFF
TRBV5-5	15	TRBD1	TRBJ2-7	few	TGTGCCAGCACCCTGGCCCCAGGGGGCACTTACGAGCAGTACTTC	CASTLAPGGTYEQYF
TRBV5-1	14	.	TRBJ1-2	.	TGCGCCAGCAGCTTGATGGGCCAGGGACTTGGCTACACCTTC	CASSLMGQGLGYTF
TRBV7-9	12	.	TRBJ1-2	few	TGTGCCAGCAGCTTAGGCGGGTTAGGCTACACCTTC	CASSLGGLGYTF
TRBV24-1	16	TRBD1	TRBJ2-2	.	TGTGCCGCCAGTGACCCTAACAGGGGACCCACCGGGGAGCTGTTTTTT	CAASDPNRGPTGELFF
TRBV5-1	15	.	TRBJ1-2	.	TGCGCCAGCAGCGCACAGGGAGCACCAATCTATGGCTACACCTTC	CASSAQGAPIYGYTF
TRBV19	17	.	TRBJ2-2	.	TGTGCCAGTAGTATACAACCCACGGGGGTTGGTACCGGGGAGCTGTTTTTT	CASSIQPTGVGTGELFF
TRBV27	14	TRBD1	TRBJ2-7	.	TGTGCCAGCAGTTCAAGACAGGGGATATACGAGCAGTACTTC	CASSSRQGIYEQYF
TRBV24-1	15	TRBD2	TRBJ2-4	.	TGTGCCACCAGTGATGGGAGGGCGGCCAAAAACATTCAGTACTTT	CATSDGRAAKNIQYF
TRBV19	14	.	TRBJ1-6	.	TGTGCCAGTAGTACAGGGCTCACTGGTTCACCCCTCCACTTT	CASSTGLTGSPLHF
TRBV27	13	.	TRBJ2-1	.	TGTGCCAGCAGTCCCCAGGGTTCCAATGAGCAGTTCTTC	CASSPQGSNEQFF
TRBV18	14	.	TRBJ1-5	.	TGTGCCAGCTCACCGGGAGGAGGGTATCAGCCCCAGCATTTT	CASSPGGGYQPQHF
TRBV6-2/TRBV6-3	13	.	TRBJ1-5	.	TGTGCCAGCAGTTATGAGGGTAATCAGCCCCAGCATTTT	CASSYEGNQPQHF
TRBV6-2/TRBV6-3	11	.	TRBJ2-7	.	TGTGCCAGCAGTAGGGGCCCCGAGCAGTACTTC	CASSRGPEQYF
TRBV6-5	13	TRBD2	TRBJ2-5	.	TGTGCCAGCAGGACCGGACTAGTAGAGACCCAGTACTTC	CASRTGLVETQYF
TRBV2	12	.	TRBJ2-1	many	TGTGCCAGCGGCGGGACAGATAATGAGCAGTTCTTC	CASGGTDNEQFF
TRBV7-9	14	TRBD1	TRBJ2-5	.	TGTGCCAGCAGCGGCCGGACAGGGAGAGAGACCCAGTACTTC	CASSGRTGRETQYF
TRBV7-3	16	TRBD2	TRBJ2-1	once	TGTGCCAGCAGCGCCGTCCGAGCGGGGGGTTACAATGAGCAGTTCTTC	CASSAVRAGGYNEQFF
TRBV10-3	14	TRBD2	TRBJ2-1	once	TGTGCCATCAGGATAGAGCGGGGGGGCAATGAGCAGTTCTTC	CAIRIERGGNEQFF
TRBV4-1	14	.	TRBJ1-6	.	TGCGCCAGCAGCCAGGGGCCCATCGATTCACCCCTCCACTTT	CASSQGPIDSPLHF
TRBV19	16	TRBD1	TRBJ2-2	.	TGTGCCAGTAGTCCGAGACAGGGGCTTAACACCGGGGAGCTGTTTTTT	CASSPRQGLNTGELFF
TRBV5-1	15	TRBD1	TRBJ2-5	once	TGCGCCAGCAAGGTGGGGACAGGGATCCAAGAGACCCAGTACTTC	CASKVGTGIQETQYF
TRBV5-8	17	TRBD2	TRBJ2-5	.	TGTGCCAGCAGCTTTCTAGCGGGGGAAGAATGGAAAAAGACCCAGTACTTC	CASSFLAGEEWKKTQYF
TRBV9	15	TRBD1	TRBJ1-2	.	TGTGCCAGCAGCGTCGGGGGACAGTCAAGCTATGGCTACACCTTC	CASSVGGQSSYGYTF
TRBV5-1	15	TRBD1	TRBJ1-6	.	TGCGCCAGCAGCTTGGCCGGACAGGTGAATTCACCTCTCCACTTT	CASSLAGQVNSPLHF